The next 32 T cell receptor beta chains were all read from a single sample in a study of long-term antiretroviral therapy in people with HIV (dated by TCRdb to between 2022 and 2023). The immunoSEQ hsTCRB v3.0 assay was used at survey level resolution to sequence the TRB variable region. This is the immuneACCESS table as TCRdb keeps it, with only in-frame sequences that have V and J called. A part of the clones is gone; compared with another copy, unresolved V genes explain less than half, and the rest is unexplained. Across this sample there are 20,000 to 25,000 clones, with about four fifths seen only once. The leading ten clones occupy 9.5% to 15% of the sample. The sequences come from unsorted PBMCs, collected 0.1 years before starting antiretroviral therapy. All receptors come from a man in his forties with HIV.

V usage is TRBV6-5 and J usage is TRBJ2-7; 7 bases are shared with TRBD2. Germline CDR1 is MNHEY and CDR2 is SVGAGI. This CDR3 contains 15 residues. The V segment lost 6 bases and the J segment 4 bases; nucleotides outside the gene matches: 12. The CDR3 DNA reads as TGTGCCAGCAGACCTAGGGACTACCATCCGTACGAGCAGTACTTC. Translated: CASRPRDYHPYEQYF.

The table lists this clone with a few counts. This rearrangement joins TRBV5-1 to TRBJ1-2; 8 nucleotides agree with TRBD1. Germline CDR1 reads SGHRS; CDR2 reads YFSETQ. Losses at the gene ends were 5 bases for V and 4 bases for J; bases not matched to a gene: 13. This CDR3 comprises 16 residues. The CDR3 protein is CASREGQDYGGYGYTF. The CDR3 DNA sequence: TGCGCCAGCAGGGAGGGACAGGACTATGGAGGCTATGGCTACACCTTC.

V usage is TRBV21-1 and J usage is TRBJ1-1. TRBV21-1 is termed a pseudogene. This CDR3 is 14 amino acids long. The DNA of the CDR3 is TGTGCCAGCAGGCGTCGGGGGGTGAACACTGAAGCTTTCTTT. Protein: CASRRRGVNTEAFF.

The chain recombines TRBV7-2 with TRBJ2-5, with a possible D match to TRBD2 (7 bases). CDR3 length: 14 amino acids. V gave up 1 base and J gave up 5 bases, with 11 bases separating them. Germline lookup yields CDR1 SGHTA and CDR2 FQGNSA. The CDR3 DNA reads TGTGCCAGCAGCTTAGGGGGGGGCCGTGAGACCCAGTACTTC. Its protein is CASSLGGGRETQYF. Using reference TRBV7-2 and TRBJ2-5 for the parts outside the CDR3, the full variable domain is GAGVSQSPSNKVTEKGKDVELRCDPISGHTALYWYRQSLGQGLEFLIYFQGNSAPDKSGLPSDRFSAERTGGSVSTLTIQRTQQEDSAVYLCASSLGGGRETQYFGPGTRLLVL.

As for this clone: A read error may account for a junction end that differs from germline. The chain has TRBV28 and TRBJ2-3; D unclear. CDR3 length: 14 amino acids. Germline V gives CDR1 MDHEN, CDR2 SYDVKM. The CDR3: CASTLGPHTYTQYF. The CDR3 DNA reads TGTGCCAGCACCCTCGGTCCGCACACATATACGCAGTATTTT.

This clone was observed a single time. The CDR3 reads CASSFWLAGANEQYF. In DNA, the CDR3 is TGTGCCAGCAGTTTCTGGCTAGCGGGAGCTAACGAGCAGTACTTC. The chain carries TRBV28 and TRBJ2-7, with 10 nucleotides matching TRBD2. The junction had 7 bases not matched to a gene; V was cut back by 3 bases and J by 5 bases. The CDR3 spans 15 residues. CDR1 and CDR2 from the germline V gene are MDHEN and SYDVKM.

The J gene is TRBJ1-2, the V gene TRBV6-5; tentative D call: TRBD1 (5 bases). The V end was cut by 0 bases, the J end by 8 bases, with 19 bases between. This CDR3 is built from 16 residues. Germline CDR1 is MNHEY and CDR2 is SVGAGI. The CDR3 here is CASSYSTDQPRRGYTF. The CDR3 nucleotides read TGTGCCAGCAGTTACTCGACAGACCAGCCCCGACGGGGCTACACCTTC.

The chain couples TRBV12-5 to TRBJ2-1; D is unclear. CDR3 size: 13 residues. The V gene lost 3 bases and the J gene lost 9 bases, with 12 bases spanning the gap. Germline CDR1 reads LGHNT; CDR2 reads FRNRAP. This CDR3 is CASGLTGDGEQFF. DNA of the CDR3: TGTGCTAGTGGTTTAACTGGGGATGGTGAGCAGTTCTTC.

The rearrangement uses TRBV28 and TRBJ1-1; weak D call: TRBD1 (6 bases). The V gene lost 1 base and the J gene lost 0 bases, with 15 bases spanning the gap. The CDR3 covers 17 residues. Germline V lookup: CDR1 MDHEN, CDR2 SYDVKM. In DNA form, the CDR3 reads TGTGCCAGCAGTTTATCAAGGGGGGGGACCTTGAACACTGAAGCTTTCTTT. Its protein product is CASSLSRGGTLNTEAFF. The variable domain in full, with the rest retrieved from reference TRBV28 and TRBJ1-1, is DVKVTQSSRYLVKRTGEKVFLECVQDMDHENMFWYRQDPGLGLRLIYFSYDVKMKEKGDIPEGYSVSREKKERFSLILESASTNQTSMYLCASSLSRGGTLNTEAFFGQGTRLTVV.

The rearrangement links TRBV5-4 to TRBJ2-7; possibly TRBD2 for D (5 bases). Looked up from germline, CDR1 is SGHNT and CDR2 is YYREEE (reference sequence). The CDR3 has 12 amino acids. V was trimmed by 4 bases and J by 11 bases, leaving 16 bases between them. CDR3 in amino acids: CASSIDRREKYF. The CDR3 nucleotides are TGTGCCAGCAGCATCGACCGACGGGAAAAGTACTTC.

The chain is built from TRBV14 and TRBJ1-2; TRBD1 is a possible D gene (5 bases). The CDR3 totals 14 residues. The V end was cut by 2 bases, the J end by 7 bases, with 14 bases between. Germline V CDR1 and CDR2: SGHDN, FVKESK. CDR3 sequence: CASSQQGLIAGYTF. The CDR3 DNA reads TGTGCCAGCAGCCAACAGGGTTTGATAGCTGGCTACACCTTC.

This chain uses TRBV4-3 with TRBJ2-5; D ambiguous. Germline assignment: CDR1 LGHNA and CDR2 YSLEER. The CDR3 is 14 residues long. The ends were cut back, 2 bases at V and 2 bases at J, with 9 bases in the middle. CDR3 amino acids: CASSQTEGQETQYF. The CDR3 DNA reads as TGCGCCAGCAGCCAAACCGAAGGACAAGAGACCCAGTACTTC.

The CDR3, as DNA: TGTGCCAGCAGTCCGACTAGGACAGCAAATAAGCAAGAGACCCAGTACTTC. Its translation: CASSPTRTANKQETQYF. The chain couples TRBV28 to TRBJ2-5, with D tentatively TRBD1 or TRBD2 (6 bases each). Per the germline V gene, CDR1 is MDHEN and CDR2 is SYDVKM. The ends were cut back, 5 bases at V and 2 bases at J, with 21 bases in the middle. CDR3 size: 17 residues.

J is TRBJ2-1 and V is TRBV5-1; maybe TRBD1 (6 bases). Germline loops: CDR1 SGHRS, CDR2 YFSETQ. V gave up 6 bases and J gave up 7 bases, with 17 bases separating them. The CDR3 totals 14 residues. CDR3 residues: CASMQGTTTNEQFF. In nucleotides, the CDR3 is TGCGCCAGCATGCAGGGGACCACGACAAATGAGCAGTTCTTC.

CDR3 sequence: CASSLSRGSRETQYF. The CDR3 bases are TGCGCCAGCAGCTTGTCCCGGGGATCGCGGGAGACCCAGTACTTC. The chain combines TRBV5-1 with TRBJ2-5; TRBD2 might be the D (5 bases). The CDR3 runs to 15 residues. Trimming took off 1 base at V and 5 bases at J, with 15 bases between the two ends. Germline lookup yields CDR1 SGHRS and CDR2 YFSETQ. The full variable domain, in which reference TRBV5-1 and TRBJ2-5 provide the parts outside the CDR3, is KAGVTQTPRYLIKTRGQQVTLSCSPISGHRSVSWYQQTPGQGLQFLFEYFSETQRNKGNFPGRFSGRQFSNSRSEMNVSTLELGDSALYLCASSLSRGSRETQYFGPGTRLLVL.

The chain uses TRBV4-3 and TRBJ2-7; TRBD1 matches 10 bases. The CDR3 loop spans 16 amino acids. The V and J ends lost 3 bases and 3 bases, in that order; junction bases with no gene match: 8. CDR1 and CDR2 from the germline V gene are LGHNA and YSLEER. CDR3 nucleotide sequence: TGCGCCAGCAGCCACACCCCGACAGGGGGCCTCTACGAGCAGTACTTC. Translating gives CASSHTPTGGLYEQYF.

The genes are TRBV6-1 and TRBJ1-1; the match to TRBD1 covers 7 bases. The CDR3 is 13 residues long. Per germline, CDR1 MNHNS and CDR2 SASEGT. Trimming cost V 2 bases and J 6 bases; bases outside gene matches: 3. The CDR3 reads CASSERTGAEAFF. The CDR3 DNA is TGTGCCAGCAGTGAACGGACAGGTGCTGAAGCTTTCTTT.

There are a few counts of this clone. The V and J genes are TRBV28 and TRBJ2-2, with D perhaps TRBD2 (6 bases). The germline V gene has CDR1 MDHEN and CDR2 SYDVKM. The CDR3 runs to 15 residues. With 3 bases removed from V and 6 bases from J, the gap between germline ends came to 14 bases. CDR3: CASSLKGRKAGELFF. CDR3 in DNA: TGTGCCAGCAGTTTGAAGGGGAGGAAGGCCGGGGAGCTGTTTTTT.

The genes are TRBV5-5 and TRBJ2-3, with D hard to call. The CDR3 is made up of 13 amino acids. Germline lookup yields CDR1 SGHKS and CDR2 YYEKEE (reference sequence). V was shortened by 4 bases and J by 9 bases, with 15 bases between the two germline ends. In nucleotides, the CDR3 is TGTGCCAGCAGCGCCAACACGGATGGAACGCAGTATTTT. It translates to CASSANTDGTQYF.

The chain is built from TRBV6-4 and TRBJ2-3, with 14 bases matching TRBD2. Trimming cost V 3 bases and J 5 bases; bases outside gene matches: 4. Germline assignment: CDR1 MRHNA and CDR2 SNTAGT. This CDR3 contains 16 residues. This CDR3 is CASSETSGGALDTQYF. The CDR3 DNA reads TGTGCCAGCAGTGAGACTAGCGGGGGGGCCTTAGATACGCAGTATTTT.

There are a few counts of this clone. The DNA of the CDR3 is TGTGCCAGCAGCTCAGACTTCCGGGACAGGTACAATCAGCCCCAGCATTTT. Protein product: CASSSDFRDRYNQPQHF. V usage is TRBV7-9 and J usage is TRBJ1-5; 8 positions match TRBD1. V lost 4 bases to trimming and J lost 3 bases; unmatched junction nucleotides: 11. CDR1 is SEHNR and CDR2 is FQNEAQ in the germline V gene (reference sequence). This CDR3 comprises 17 residues.

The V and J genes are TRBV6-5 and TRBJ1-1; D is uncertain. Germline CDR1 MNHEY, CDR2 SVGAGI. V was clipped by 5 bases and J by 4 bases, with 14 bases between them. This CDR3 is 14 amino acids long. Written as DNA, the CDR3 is TGTGCCAGCAGTGTTGATGTTCGGGGCACTGAAGCTTTCTTT. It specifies CASSVDVRGTEAFF.

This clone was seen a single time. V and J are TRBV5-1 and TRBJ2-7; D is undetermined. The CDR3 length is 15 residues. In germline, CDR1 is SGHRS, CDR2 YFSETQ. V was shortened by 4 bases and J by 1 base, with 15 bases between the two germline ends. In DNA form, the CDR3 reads TGCGCCAGCAGCCCCGCCCTGACACTATCCTACGAGCAGTACTTC. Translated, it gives CASSPALTLSYEQYF.

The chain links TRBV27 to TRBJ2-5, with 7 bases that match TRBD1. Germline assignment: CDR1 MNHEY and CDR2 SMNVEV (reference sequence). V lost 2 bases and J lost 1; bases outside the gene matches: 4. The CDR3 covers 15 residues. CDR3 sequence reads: CASSLRAGGQETQYF. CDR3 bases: TGTGCCAGCAGTTTACGCGCAGGGGGCCAAGAGACCCAGTACTTC.

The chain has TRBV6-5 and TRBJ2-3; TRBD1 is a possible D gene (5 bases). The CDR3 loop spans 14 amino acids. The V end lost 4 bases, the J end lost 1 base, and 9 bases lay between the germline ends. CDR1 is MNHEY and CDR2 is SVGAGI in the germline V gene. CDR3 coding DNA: TGTGCCAGCAGTTTAGAACAGGGCACAGATACGCAGTATTTT. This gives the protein CASSLEQGTDTQYF.

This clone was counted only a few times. The CDR3 sequence is CASRGTGGDEQFF. The CDR3, as DNA: TGTGCCAGCAGAGGGACAGGAGGGGATGAGCAGTTCTTC. V is TRBV7-6 and J is TRBJ2-1; 8 bases line up with TRBD1. Looked up from germline, CDR1 is SGHVS and CDR2 is FNYEAQ. CDR3 length equals 13 residues. V lost 6 bases, J lost 8 bases, and 6 bases stayed unmatched.

CDR3 residues: CASSPLAGGFETQYF. In DNA, the CDR3 is TGTGCCAGCTCACCGCTCGCGGGAGGTTTTGAGACGCAGTATTTT. This chain links TRBV18 with TRBJ2-3; 8 bases agree with TRBD2. Trimming at V came to 3 bases and at J to 9 bases, leaving 11 bases not matched to a gene. CDR1 is KGHSH and CDR2 is LQKENI in the germline V gene. The length of the CDR3 is 15 residues.

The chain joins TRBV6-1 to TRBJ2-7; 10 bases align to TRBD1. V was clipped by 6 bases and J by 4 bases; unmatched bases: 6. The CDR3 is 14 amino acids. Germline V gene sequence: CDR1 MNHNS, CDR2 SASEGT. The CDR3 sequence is CASSLRDRGYEQYF. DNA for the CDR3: TGTGCCAGCAGCCTCCGGGACAGGGGTTACGAGCAGTACTTC.

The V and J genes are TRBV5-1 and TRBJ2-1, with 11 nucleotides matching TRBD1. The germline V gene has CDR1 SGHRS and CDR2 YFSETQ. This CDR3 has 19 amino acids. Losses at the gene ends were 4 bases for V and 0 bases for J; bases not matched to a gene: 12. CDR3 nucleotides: TGCGCCAGCAGCGTGGACAGGGGGCCTACACGAAGCTCCTACAATGAGCAGTTCTTC. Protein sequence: CASSVDRGPTRSSYNEQFF. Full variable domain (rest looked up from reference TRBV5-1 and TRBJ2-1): KAGVTQTPRYLIKTRGQQVTLSCSPISGHRSVSWYQQTPGQGLQFLFEYFSETQRNKGNFPGRFSGRQFSNSRSEMNVSTLELGDSALYLCASSVDRGPTRSSYNEQFFGPGTRLTVL.

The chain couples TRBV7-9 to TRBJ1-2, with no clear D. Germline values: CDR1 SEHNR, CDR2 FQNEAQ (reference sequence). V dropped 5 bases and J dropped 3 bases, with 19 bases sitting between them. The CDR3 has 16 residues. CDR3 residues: CASSPTAGRGDYGYTF. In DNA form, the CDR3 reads TGTGCCAGCAGCCCGACCGCCGGGCGCGGAGACTATGGCTACACCTTC.

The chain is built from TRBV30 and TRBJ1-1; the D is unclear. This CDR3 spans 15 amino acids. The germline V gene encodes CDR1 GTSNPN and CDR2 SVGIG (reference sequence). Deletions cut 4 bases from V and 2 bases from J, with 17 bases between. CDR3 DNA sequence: TGTGCCTGGACCCACTGGGTAGGGCCAAACACTGAAGCTTTCTTT. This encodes CAWTHWVGPNTEAFF.

The CDR3 reads CASSLLAGGPQETQYF. The CDR3 DNA reads TGTGCCAGCAGCCTTCTAGCGGGGGGGCCGCAAGAGACCCAGTACTTC. The chain uses TRBV4-2 and TRBJ2-5; 12 nucleotides line up with TRBD2. The CDR3 extends over 16 amino acids. The V gene end was trimmed by 4 bases and the J gene end by 2 bases; junction bases not matched to a gene: 5. The V gene's germline CDR1 is LGHNA and CDR2 YNFKEQ.